The 30 T cell receptor beta chains below were found in one sample sequenced in a study of blood T cells in healthy people across ages. Through a sample-barcoded 5' primer and a J-beta primer mix, a second PCR was run for about 6 to 11 cycles. In TCRdb, the 5' RACE reads were re-called with MiXCR into one record per CDR3 protein. The sample lists over 950,000 distinct CDR3 sequences, around two fifths occurring once. The sample taken for sequencing was blood. The receptors derive from a young man in good health.

The chain links TRBV29-1 to TRBJ2-1; tentatively, D is TRBD1 or TRBD2 (5 bases each). The CDR3 contains 13 residues. CDR1 is SQVTM and CDR2 is ANQGSEA in the germline V gene. Trimming shortened V by 1 base and J by 6 bases, and 10 bases separated the two germline ends. CDR3 DNA sequence: TGCAGCGTTGAAGGGGGGAAGGCCAATGAGCAGTTCTTC. Its translation: CSVEGGKANEQFF.

The chain is built from TRBV30 and TRBJ1-5, with D possibly matching TRBD1 (5 bases). Germline lookup yields CDR1 GTSNPN and CDR2 SVGIG (reference sequence). Trimming removed 1 base from V and 6 bases from J, with 13 bases in between. The CDR3 runs 14 residues. The CDR3 reads CAWSDGTSGQPQHF. CDR3 nucleotide sequence: TGTGCCTGGAGTGACGGGACTTCGGGTCAGCCCCAGCATTTT.

Notes on this clonotype: One end of the junction fails to match germline, which may point to a read error. The J gene is TRBJ1-2, the V gene TRBV6-5, with TRBD1 as a possible D gene (6 bases). This CDR3 is built from 15 residues. Germline V lookup: CDR1 MNHEY, CDR2 SVGAGI. The CDR3 protein is CANSYSGQTNCGYTF. The CDR3 nucleotides are TGTGCCAACAGTTACTCAGGACAGACTAACTGTGGCTACACCTTC.

This clonotype appeared a few times. V is TRBV3-1 and J is TRBJ1-1; 8 bases agree with TRBD1. This CDR3 is 16 amino acids long. Trimming removed 4 bases from V and 5 bases from J; junction bases left unmatched: 12. The germline V gene encodes CDR1 LGHDT and CDR2 YNNKEL (reference sequence). The CDR3 DNA reads TGTGCCAGCAGCCCCCTCGACAGGGGAGGTCGAACTGAAGCTTTCTTT. Translation: CASSPLDRGGRTEAFF.

This clonotype turned up a few times. This chain uses TRBV29-1 with TRBJ1-1; D remains ambiguous. The length of the CDR3 is 12 residues. The V end was cut by 4 bases, the J end by 6 bases, with 12 bases between. Germline V gene data show CDR1 as SQVTM and CDR2 as ANQGSEA. The CDR3 DNA reads as TGCAGCGTTGGGGTAGAGGTCTCTGAAGCTTTCTTT. Translated, it gives CSVGVEVSEAFF.

The chain carries TRBV4-3 and TRBJ1-6; D might be TRBD1 (6 bases). V gave up 0 bases and J gave up 7 bases, with 10 bases separating them. The CDR3 loop spans 15 amino acids. In germline, CDR1 is LGHNA, CDR2 YSLEER. CDR3 residues: CASSQEDSSNSPLHF. The CDR3 DNA reads TGCGCCAGCAGCCAAGAGGACAGCAGCAATTCACCCCTCCACTTT.

The rearrangement uses TRBV29-1 and TRBJ2-1, with D unresolved. Germline CDR1 and CDR2: SQVTM and ANQGSEA. The V gene lost 7 bases and the J gene lost 0 bases, with 13 bases spanning the gap. CDR3 size: 14 residues. The CDR3 sequence is CSASYGSSYNEQFF. The DNA for the CDR3 is TGCAGCGCGTCTTACGGTAGCTCCTACAATGAGCAGTTCTTC.

The chain combines TRBV12-3 or TRBV12-4 with TRBJ1-1; TRBD1 aligns across 7 bases. The CDR3 is made up of 15 amino acids. Trimming at V came to 8 bases and at J to 2 bases, leaving 11 bases not matched to a gene. In DNA, the CDR3 is TGTGCCAGCGACAACTCCGGGACAGTTAACACTGAAGCTTTCTTT. Translation: CASDNSGTVNTEAFF.

The chain recombines TRBV14 with TRBJ2-3; tentatively, D is TRBD1 or TRBD2 (6 bases each). The CDR3 extends over 15 amino acids. CDR1 and CDR2 from the germline V gene are SGHDN and FVKESK. Trimming shortened V by 0 bases and J by 4 bases, and 11 bases separated the two germline ends. In DNA, the CDR3 is TGTGCCAGCAGCCAAGACTGGGGGGCTCCAGATACGCAGTATTTT. Its translation is CASSQDWGAPDTQYF.

The chain links TRBV4-3 to TRBJ1-6; the D is unclear. Trimming stripped 0 bases from V and 13 bases from J, with 13 bases between. The CDR3 covers 14 residues. From germline, CDR1 is LGHNA and CDR2 YSLEER. CDR3 region: CASSQEAGLAPLHF. As DNA, the CDR3 is TGCGCCAGCAGCCAAGAAGCAGGATTGGCGCCCCTCCACTTT.

V gene TRBV20-1 combines with J gene TRBJ2-5; TRBD2 is a possible D gene (5 bases). V lost 4 bases and J 2 bases, leaving 14 bases between the germline ends. The CDR3 is 14 amino acids. Per the germline V gene, CDR1 is DFQATT and CDR2 is SNEGSKA (reference sequence). The CDR3 region is CSAKRSGSQETQYF. Written as DNA, the CDR3 is TGCAGTGCTAAGCGGTCGGGGTCGCAAGAGACCCAGTACTTC.

Only a few counts were recorded for this clonotype. V is TRBV7-8 and J is TRBJ2-1; 7 positions match TRBD2. In germline, CDR1 is SGHVS, CDR2 FQNEAQ. The junction had 8 bases not matched to a gene; V was cut back by 1 base and J by 5 bases. The CDR3 has 16 amino acids. The CDR3 coding sequence is TGTGCCAGCAGCTTAGAGATGCAGGGAGGGGACAATGAGCAGTTCTTC. Its translation is CASSLEMQGGDNEQFF.

J is TRBJ1-5 and V is TRBV7-2; no definite D call. The CDR3 has 16 residues. Germline V gene lookup returns CDR1 SGHTA and CDR2 FQGNSA. Trimming took 5 bases from V and 4 from J, leaving 18 bases between them. DNA for the CDR3: TGTGCCAGCAGCCCCCGGTTCTCGAGGGCTAATCAGCCCCAGCATTTT. Its translation: CASSPRFSRANQPQHF.

The chain couples TRBV18 to TRBJ2-3; 9 bases match TRBD1. This CDR3 region has 16 residues. Germline V lookup: CDR1 KGHSH, CDR2 LQKENI. The trim removed 5 bases at V and 0 bases at J, leaving 6 bases unmatched. The DNA of the CDR3 is TGTGCCAGCTCAACCGAACAGGGGGCGAGCACAGATACGCAGTATTTT. Its translation is CASSTEQGASTDTQYF. The full variable domain, its missing parts supplied by reference TRBV18 and TRBJ2-3, is NAGVMQNPRHLVRRRGQEARLRCSPMKGHSHVYWYRQLPEEGLKFMVYLQKENIIDESGMPKERFSAEFPKEGPSILRIQQVVRGDSAAYFCASSTEQGASTDTQYFGPGTRLTVL.

Details on this clonotype: This clone may be a read error of a much larger clone one base away. V usage is TRBV12-3 or TRBV12-4 and J usage is TRBJ2-1; 8 nucleotides line up with TRBD2. The J call is uncertain, as TRBJ2-7 better fits the DNA end. The CDR3 runs to 15 residues. CDR3 protein: CASSLRRGAYNEQYF. The CDR3 nucleotides read TGTGCCAGCAGTTTACGGCGGGGGGCCTACAATGAGCAGTACTTC.

The chain links TRBV3-1 to TRBJ2-1, with TRBD2 matching 11 bases. The germline V gene has CDR1 LGHDT and CDR2 YNNKEL (reference sequence). The CDR3 totals 18 residues. The V and J ends lost 3 bases and 4 bases, in that order; junction bases with no gene match: 11. The CDR3 region is CASSHGGPSGGIYNEQFF. CDR3 bases: TGTGCCAGCAGCCACGGAGGGCCTAGCGGGGGGATTTACAATGAGCAGTTCTTC.

V and J are TRBV12-5 and TRBJ2-7; 7 positions match TRBD1. After removal of 5 bases from V and 5 bases from J, the junction contained 6 bases not matched to a gene. Germline V gene sequence: CDR1 LGHNT, CDR2 FRNRAP. This CDR3 comprises 13 residues. The CDR3 sequence: CASGLGQVDEQYF. The CDR3 region has the DNA TGTGCTAGTGGTCTTGGACAGGTGGACGAGCAGTACTTC.

This clonotype has a single count. The chain employs TRBV7-2 and TRBJ1-1, with D unclear. The V gene's germline CDR1 is SGHTA and CDR2 FQGNSA. CDR3 length: 15 residues. The V and J ends lost 2 bases and 1 base respectively, with 11 bases between them. CDR3 in amino acids: CASSLSLSGNTEAFF. Here the CDR3 DNA reads TGTGCCAGCAGCTTATCACTTTCAGGGAACACTGAAGCTTTCTTT.

This clonotype has just a few counts. V usage is TRBV6-1 and J usage is TRBJ1-4; 8 nucleotides align to TRBD1. The CDR3 covers 14 residues. V trimming: 8 bases; J trimming: 7 bases; junction bases outside the gene matches: 9. Germline CDR1 reads MNHNS; CDR2 reads SASEGT. DNA for the CDR3: TGTGCCAGCGACCCCGGGACAGGAGGTGAAAAACTGTTTTTT. Its translation is CASDPGTGGEKLFF.

The rearrangement joins TRBV2 to TRBJ2-3; 9 positions match TRBD2. Germline assignment: CDR1 SNHLY and CDR2 FYNNEI. V shed 5 bases, J shed 1 base, and the junction held 4 bases outside the gene matches. The CDR3 contains 15 residues. The CDR3 DNA sequence: TGTGCCAGCAGTACCTTAGCGGGGGGCACAGATACGCAGTATTTT. It translates to CASSTLAGGTDTQYF.

This clonotype was seen a handful of times. The J gene is TRBJ2-1, the V gene TRBV10-2; TRBD2 agrees at 13 bases. V trimming: 3 bases; J trimming: 6 bases; junction bases outside the gene matches: 8. The V gene's germline CDR1 is WSHSY and CDR2 SAAADI. The CDR3 has 17 amino acids. The CDR3 reads CASSDRRLAGGLNEQFF. CDR3 nucleotides: TGCGCCAGCAGTGACCGCCGACTAGCGGGGGGCCTCAATGAGCAGTTCTTC.

The chain is built from TRBV6-5 and TRBJ2-3, with D tentatively TRBD2 (5 bases). Trimming stripped 8 bases from V and 9 bases from J, with 21 bases between. Germline-derived CDR1 and CDR2 are MNHEY and SVGAGI. The CDR3 extends over 14 amino acids. For the CDR3, the DNA is TGTGCCAGCGGGCCTGCAGATAGCGCCAGAACGCAGTATTTT. Protein product: CASGPADSARTQYF.

This clonotype was seen ten or more times. The chain recombines TRBV20-1 with TRBJ2-3, with TRBD2 matching 9 bases. The V segment lost 4 bases and the J segment 2 bases; nucleotides outside the gene matches: 7. Germline V gene lookup returns CDR1 DFQATT and CDR2 SNEGSKA (reference sequence). CDR3 size: 15 residues. The CDR3 reads CSATPSGASTDTQYF. The DNA for the CDR3 is TGCAGTGCTACCCCTAGCGGGGCGTCCACAGATACGCAGTATTTT.

The chain links TRBV20-1 to TRBJ2-3, with 11 bases identical to TRBD2. V dropped 3 bases and J dropped 3; count of bases not matched to a gene: 5. This CDR3 region has 15 residues. Germline V gene sequence: CDR1 DFQATT, CDR2 SNEGSKA (reference sequence). This CDR3 reads CSARGSGGGTDTQYF. The CDR3, as DNA: TGCAGTGCTAGGGGTAGCGGGGGGGGAACAGATACGCAGTATTTT.

V is TRBV27 and J is TRBJ2-1, with a possible D match to TRBD1 (6 bases). The V and J ends lost 2 bases and 7 bases respectively, with 18 bases between them. The CDR3 totals 16 residues. Germline assignment: CDR1 MNHEY and CDR2 SMNVEV (reference sequence). The CDR3 DNA reads TGTGCCAGCAGTTTAAGGCGACAGGCGCCGTTTAATGAGCAGTTCTTC. It codes for CASSLRRQAPFNEQFF.

Regarding this clonotype: This may stem from a read error, because a much larger clone lies one nucleotide away. The chain uses TRBV29-1 and TRBJ1-2, with D possibly matching TRBD1 (5 bases). The germline V and J ends were trimmed by 2 bases and 4 bases, with 14 bases remaining between them. CDR1 SQVTM and CDR2 ANQGSEA come from the germline V gene. This CDR3 has 14 amino acids. The CDR3 loop is CSVENLGTGYGYTF. As DNA, the CDR3 is TGCAGCGTTGAAAACCTAGGGACTGGCTATGGCTACACCTTC.

The sample holds a few counts of this clonotype. The chain uses TRBV29-1 and TRBJ1-1, with TRBD1 matching over 8 bases. Per germline, CDR1 SQVTM and CDR2 ANQGSEA. The CDR3 extends over 12 amino acids. V shed 4 bases and J 5 bases; nucleotides not matched to a gene: 3. The CDR3 protein is CSVADRVTEAFF. The CDR3 nucleotides read TGCAGCGTTGCGGACAGGGTAACTGAAGCTTTCTTT.

This clonotype was detected only a few times. The chain employs TRBV6-5 and TRBJ1-1, with TRBD1 matching over 8 bases. Germline CDR1 MNHEY, CDR2 SVGAGI. V lost 2 bases and J lost 0; bases outside the gene matches: 5. The CDR3 is 16 residues long. The CDR3 region is CASSYVGRGLNTEAFF. CDR3 nucleotides: TGTGCCAGCAGTTACGTCGGCAGGGGGCTGAACACTGAAGCTTTCTTT.

The V gene is TRBV9, the J gene TRBJ1-2; D uncertain. In germline, CDR1 is SGDLS, CDR2 YYNGEE. V lost 0 bases and J 1 base, leaving 7 bases between the germline ends. The CDR3 extends over 14 amino acids. Here the CDR3 DNA reads TGTGCCAGCAGCGTAGAGATGGGTAACTATGGCTACACCTTC. Its translation: CASSVEMGNYGYTF.

There are a few counts of this clonotype. J is TRBJ2-7 and V is TRBV5-5; 9 nucleotides match TRBD1. Germline CDR1 and CDR2: SGHKS and YYEKEE (reference sequence). With V trimmed by 4 bases and J by 9 bases, 17 bases remained unmatched. The CDR3 length is 16 residues. CDR3: CASSLESGQGIDRQYF. The CDR3 DNA reads TGTGCCAGCAGCCTGGAGAGTGGACAGGGGATTGATCGGCAGTACTTC.